This entry lists 12 T cell receptor beta chains sequenced from one sample in a study of cytomegalovirus exposure and HLA in healthy donors. Researchers ran the PCR with 60 Vbeta and 13 Jbeta primers. Sequencing was performed with immunoSEQ multiplex PCR; in TCRdb, only in-frame clones are kept and a portion is missing. This sample's table has 90,000 to 130,000 clones. The sequencing input was PBMCs. These receptors were collected from a man aged 25 to 40 in good health and CMV-seronegative.

V is TRBV19 and J is TRBJ1-1, with TRBD1 identical over 7 bases. With 9 bases clipped from V and 0 bases from J, the junction kept 13 bases outside the gene matches. Germline assignment: CDR1 LNHDA and CDR2 SQIVND (reference sequence). This CDR3 region has 16 residues. The CDR3 region is CASLPRDSRMNTEAFF. The CDR3 nucleotides read TGTGCCAGCTTACCTCGGGACAGCCGTATGAACACTGAAGCTTTCTTT.

The rearrangement joins TRBV18 to TRBJ1-1; a weak D match, TRBD1 (5 bases). The CDR3 spans 15 residues. V lost 8 bases to trimming and J lost 6 bases, with 22 bases between them. Germline V lookup: CDR1 KGHSH, CDR2 LQKENI. The CDR3 sequence: CASSTLTRSGAEAFF. The CDR3 DNA is TGTGCCAGCAGCACCCTGACCCGTTCGGGGGCTGAAGCTTTCTTT.

The J gene is TRBJ2-1, the V gene TRBV7-6; 11 bases map to TRBD1. Germline V gene data show CDR1 as SGHVS and CDR2 as FNYEAQ. V lost 5 bases to trimming and J lost 2 bases; unmatched junction nucleotides: 2. The CDR3 contains 15 residues. The CDR3 reads CASSEGQGAYNEQFF. The CDR3 coding sequence is TGTGCCAGCAGCGAGGGACAGGGGGCCTACAATGAGCAGTTCTTC.

The chain carries TRBV5-1 and TRBJ1-4; the match to TRBD1 covers 8 bases. This CDR3 is built from 15 residues. Germline CDR1 reads SGHRS; CDR2 reads YFSETQ. V dropped 5 bases and J dropped 5; count of bases not matched to a gene: 8. The DNA for the CDR3 is TGCGCCAGCAGGGTTACAGGGGGAAGGAATGAAAAACTGTTTTTT. Translated, it gives CASRVTGGRNEKLFF.

The V call is TRBV6-1, the J call TRBJ2-3; D is undetermined. The germline V gene has CDR1 MNHNS and CDR2 SASEGT. The CDR3 sequence is 14 residues long. Trimming pared 1 base from V and 2 bases from J, leaving 7 bases between. The CDR3 DNA is TGTGCCAGCAGTGAAGATTCTGTCACAGATACGCAGTATTTT. Its protein product is CASSEDSVTDTQYF.

Concerning this clone itself: The junction shows a germline mismatch at one end, possibly a read error. The chain has TRBV4-1 and TRBJ2-7; 7 nucleotides match TRBD1. In germline, CDR1 is MGHRA, CDR2 YSYEKL. The CDR3 runs 13 residues. The CDR3 sequence is CASSRHSTGELYF. For the CDR3, the DNA is TGCGCCAGCAGCAGACACTCTACAGGGGAGCTGTACTTC.

The rearrangement joins TRBV19 to TRBJ2-2, with a weak D call TRBD2 (5 bases). The CDR3 loop spans 17 amino acids. V was trimmed by 5 bases and J by 4 bases, leaving 20 bases between them. From germline, CDR1 is LNHDA and CDR2 SQIVND (reference sequence). DNA for the CDR3: TGTGCCAGTAGTCTATCCTCGGGAACTGCTTCCACCGGGGAGCTGTTTTTT. Encoded protein: CASSLSSGTASTGELFF. The full variable domain, in which reference TRBV19 and TRBJ2-2 provide the parts outside the CDR3, is DGGITQSPKYLFRKEGQNVTLSCEQNLNHDAMYWYRQDPGQGLRLIYYSQIVNDFQKGDIAEGYSVSREKKESFPLTVTSAQKNPTAFYLCASSLSSGTASTGELFFGEGSRLTVL.

The chain has TRBV19 and TRBJ2-1; 8 bases line up with TRBD2. The CDR3 has 17 residues. The germline gives CDR1 LNHDA, CDR2 SQIVND (reference sequence). J was trimmed by 0 bases and V by 5 bases; bases with no gene match: 9. CDR3 sequence (DNA): TGTGCCAGTAGTCCCACTAGCGGAGAAAGCTCCTACAATGAGCAGTTCTTC. Its protein product is CASSPTSGESSYNEQFF.

The rearrangement joins TRBV6-1 to TRBJ2-7, with 10 bases identical to TRBD1. CDR1 and CDR2 (germline): MNHNS, SASEGT. J was trimmed by 6 bases and V by 7 bases; bases with no gene match: 12. This CDR3 has 15 residues. In DNA form, the CDR3 reads TGTGCCAGCAACCTAAAGGACAGGGGGATATTCGAGCAGTACTTC. It specifies CASNLKDRGIFEQYF.

The chain recombines TRBV15 with TRBJ2-5; TRBD1 might be the D (5 bases). The V end lost 0 bases, the J end lost 5 bases, and 22 bases lay between the germline ends. CDR1 LNHNV and CDR2 YYDKDF come from the germline V gene (reference sequence). The CDR3 is 18 residues long. The CDR3 bases are TGTGCCACCAGCAGAGATCCTCCCCAGGCAGGGCGAAGTGAGACCCAGTACTTC. Translation gives CATSRDPPQAGRSETQYF.

The chain employs TRBV15 and TRBJ1-2; D might be TRBD1 (5 bases). V was pared by 0 bases and J by 8 bases, with 10 bases between. The CDR3 loop spans 13 amino acids. Germline V gene sequence: CDR1 LNHNV, CDR2 YYDKDF (reference sequence). The CDR3, as DNA: TGTGCCACCAGCAGAGATCGGGGGTGGGGCTACACCTTC. This gives the protein CATSRDRGWGYTF.

The chain has TRBV7-9 and TRBJ2-7; 7 nucleotides match TRBD1. CDR3 length equals 15 residues. J gave up 4 bases and V 1 base, and 7 bases lay outside the gene matches. The germline CDR1 and CDR2 sequences are SEHNR and FQNEAQ (reference sequence). CDR3 sequence reads: CASSLGQGVMYEQYF. The CDR3 DNA reads as TGTGCCAGCAGCTTAGGGCAGGGGGTAATGTACGAGCAGTACTTC.